This T cell receptor (beta chain) is from a study of blood T cell repertoires in COVID-19. Across the study: Spain, Italy and the United States supplied samples that represented acute and convalescent COVID-19. Sources were T cells, B-cell-depleted T cells, or PBMCs; the material itself was cDNA or gDNA.

Per the original methods: How many nucleated cells were present was estimated from reference gene primer amplification. Profiling relied on immunoSEQ multiplex PCR, and the TCRdb table lists in-frame clones only, not all of them. The DNA was the basis for D and trimming; V, J and clone size are from that table. The repertoire holds more than 100,000 clones, with 84% as singletons. Deletions cut 3 bases from V and 8 bases from J, with 13 bases between. CDR3 length equals 13 residues. Germline V gene sequence: CDR1 SGHNT, CDR2 YENEEA. The rearrangement uses TRBV11-3 and TRBJ1-1, with D maybe TRBD1 (5 bases). The TCR sequence derives from a man between 60 and 70 years old with acute or convalescent COVID-19. Sequencing used peripheral blood. This CDR3 reads CASSFGTEGEAFF. The CDR3 DNA follows: TGTGCCAGCAGCTTCGGGACGGAGGGAGAAGCTTTCTTT. Combining the CDR3 with reference TRBV11-3 and TRBJ1-1 gives the whole variable domain EAGVVQSPRYKIIEKKQPVAFWCNPISGHNTLYWYLQNLGQGPELLIRYENEEAVDDSQLPKDRFSAERLKGVDSTLKIQPAELGDSAVYLCASSFGTEGEAFFGQGTRLTVV.